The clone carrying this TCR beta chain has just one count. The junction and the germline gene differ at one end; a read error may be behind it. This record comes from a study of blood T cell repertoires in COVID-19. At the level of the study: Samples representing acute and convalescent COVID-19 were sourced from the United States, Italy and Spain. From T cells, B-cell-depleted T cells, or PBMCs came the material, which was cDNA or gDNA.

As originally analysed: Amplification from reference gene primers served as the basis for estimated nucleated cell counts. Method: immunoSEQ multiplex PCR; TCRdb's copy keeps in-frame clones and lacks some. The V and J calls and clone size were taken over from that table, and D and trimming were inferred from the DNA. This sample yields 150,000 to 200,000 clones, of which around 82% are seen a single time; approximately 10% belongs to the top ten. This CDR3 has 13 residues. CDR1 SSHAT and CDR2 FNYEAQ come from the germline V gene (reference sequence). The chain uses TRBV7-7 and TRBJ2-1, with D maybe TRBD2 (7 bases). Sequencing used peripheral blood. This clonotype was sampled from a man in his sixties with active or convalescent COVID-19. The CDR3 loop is CASSWRGGDEQFF. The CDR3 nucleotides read TGTGCTAGCAGCTGGAGAGGGGGGGATGAGCAGTTCTTC.